This T cell receptor (beta chain) was identified during a study of cytomegalovirus exposure and HLA in healthy donors. General study findings and limits: A later analysis linked a missense DCLRE1C variant to TCR beta V- and J-gene trimming. A highly shared variant cluster was judged a likely technical artifact. Usually a TCR sequence was rare, but some public TCRs were found in many donors.

Comments on this clone: Its antigen is unknown.

The CDR3 is 16 residues long. Germline assignment: CDR1 MNHNS and CDR2 SASEGT. V was trimmed by 4 bases and J by 1 base, leaving 16 bases between them. The PCR employed 60 Vbeta primers together with 13 Jbeta primers. The protocol was immunoSEQ multiplex PCR, while the TCRdb copy is restricted to in-frame clones and leaves out a portion. There are about 160,000 clones in the sample, with around 1.4% held by the top ten. The receptor's source is a woman aged 55-69 years in good health and CMV-seronegative. The chain couples TRBV6-1 to TRBJ2-5; D possibly corresponds to TRBD1 (6 bases). The sequencing sample was made of PBMCs. The chain's CDR3 is CASSGWGHNFQETQYF. Written as DNA, the CDR3 is TGTGCCAGCAGTGGCTGGGGACACAACTTCCAAGAGACCCAGTACTTC.